This T cell receptor beta chain was sequenced in a study of T-cell reconstitution after alpha-beta-depleted transplantation in children. Library preparation (for TCRbeta) was performed with unique molecular identifiers. MiXCR, run by TCRdb on the PCR reads, gives a single entry per CDR3 protein. This sample yields 800,000 to 1,000,000 distinct CDR3 sequences, of which around 30% are seen a single time; 25% to 35% belongs to the top ten. Source: PBMCs, mostly from graft donor cells, taken 360 days after TCRalphabeta/CD19-depleted stem cell transplant. The origin of this receptor is a boy in the first two years of life who had a stem cell transplant for SCID, so the T cells may come from the graft donor.

DNA for the CDR3: TGTGCCACGCAGGGAACGCGCACAGATACGCAGTATTTT. Translating gives CATQGTRTDTQYF. This chain connects TRBV15 to TRBJ2-3; a weak D match, TRBD1 (5 bases). From germline, CDR1 is LNHNV and CDR2 YYDKDF (reference sequence). The CDR3 has 13 residues. V dropped 9 bases and J dropped 1 base, with 11 bases sitting between them.